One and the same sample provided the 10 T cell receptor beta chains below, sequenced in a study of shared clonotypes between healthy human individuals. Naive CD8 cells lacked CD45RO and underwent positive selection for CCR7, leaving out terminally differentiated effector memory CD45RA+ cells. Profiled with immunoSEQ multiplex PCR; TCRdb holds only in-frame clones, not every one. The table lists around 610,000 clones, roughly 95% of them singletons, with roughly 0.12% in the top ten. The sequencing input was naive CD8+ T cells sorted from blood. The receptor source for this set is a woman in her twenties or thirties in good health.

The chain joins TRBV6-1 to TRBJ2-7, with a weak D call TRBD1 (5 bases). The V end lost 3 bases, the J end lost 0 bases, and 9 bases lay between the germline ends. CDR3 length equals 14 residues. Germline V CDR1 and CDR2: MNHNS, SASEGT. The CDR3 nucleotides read TGTGCCAGCAGTGATTGGGGCACCTCCTACGAGCAGTACTTC. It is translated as CASSDWGTSYEQYF.

The CDR3 sequence: CASSSDGTGGSKQYF. The CDR3 DNA reads as TGTGCCAGCAGCTCCGACGGGACAGGTGGTTCAAAGCAGTACTTC. V gene TRBV7-2 combines with J gene TRBJ2-7; TRBD1 agrees at 8 bases. J was trimmed by 8 bases and V by 4 bases; bases with no gene match: 13. This CDR3 is 15 amino acids long. Germline-derived CDR1 and CDR2 are SGHTA and FQGNSA. Filled out from reference TRBV7-2 and TRBJ2-7, the complete variable domain reads GAGVSQSPSNKVTEKGKDVELRCDPISGHTALYWYRQSLGQGLEFLIYFQGNSAPDKSGLPSDRFSAERTGGSVSTLTIQRTQQEDSAVYLCASSSDGTGGSKQYFGPGTRLTVT.

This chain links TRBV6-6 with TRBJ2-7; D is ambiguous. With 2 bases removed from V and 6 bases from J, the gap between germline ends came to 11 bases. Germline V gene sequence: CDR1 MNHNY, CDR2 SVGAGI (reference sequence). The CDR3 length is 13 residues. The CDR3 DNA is TGTGCCAGCAGTTACGCCTTATCCAGCGAGCAGTACTTC. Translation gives CASSYALSSEQYF.

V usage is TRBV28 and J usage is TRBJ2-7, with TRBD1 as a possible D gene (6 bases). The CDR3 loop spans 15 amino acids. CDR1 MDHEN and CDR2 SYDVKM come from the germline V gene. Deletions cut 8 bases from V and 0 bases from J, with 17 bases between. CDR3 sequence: CASSPGQGFSYEQYF. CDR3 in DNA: TGTGCCAGCTCACCGGGACAAGGGTTCTCCTACGAGCAGTACTTC.

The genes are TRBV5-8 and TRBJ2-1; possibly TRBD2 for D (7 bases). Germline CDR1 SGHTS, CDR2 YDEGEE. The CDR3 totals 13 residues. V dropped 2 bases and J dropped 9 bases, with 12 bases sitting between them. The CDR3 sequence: CASSFGGGVEQFF. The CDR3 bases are TGTGCCAGCAGCTTCGGCGGGGGCGTTGAGCAGTTCTTC.

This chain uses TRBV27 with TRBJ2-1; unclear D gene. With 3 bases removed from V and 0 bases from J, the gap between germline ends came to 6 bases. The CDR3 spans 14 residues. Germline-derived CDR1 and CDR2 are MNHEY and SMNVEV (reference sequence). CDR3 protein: CASSFQSSYNEQFF. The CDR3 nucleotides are TGTGCCAGCAGTTTCCAGAGCTCCTACAATGAGCAGTTCTTC.

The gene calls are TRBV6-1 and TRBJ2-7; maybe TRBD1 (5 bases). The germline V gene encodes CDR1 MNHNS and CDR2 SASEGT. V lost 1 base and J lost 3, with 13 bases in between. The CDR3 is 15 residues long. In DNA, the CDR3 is TGTGCCAGCAGTGAAGTGACAGCCCCCAACTACGAGCAGTACTTC. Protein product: CASSEVTAPNYEQYF.

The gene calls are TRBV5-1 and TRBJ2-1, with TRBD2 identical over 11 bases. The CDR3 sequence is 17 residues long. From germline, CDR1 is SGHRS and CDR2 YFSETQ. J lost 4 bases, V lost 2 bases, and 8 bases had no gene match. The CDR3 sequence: CASSFKLAGAFYNEQFF. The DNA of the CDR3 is TGCGCCAGCAGCTTTAAACTAGCGGGAGCCTTTTACAATGAGCAGTTCTTC. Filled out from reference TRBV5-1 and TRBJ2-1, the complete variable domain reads KAGVTQTPRYLIKTRGQQVTLSCSPISGHRSVSWYQQTPGQGLQFLFEYFSETQRNKGNFPGRFSGRQFSNSRSEMNVSTLELGDSALYLCASSFKLAGAFYNEQFFGPGTRLTVL.

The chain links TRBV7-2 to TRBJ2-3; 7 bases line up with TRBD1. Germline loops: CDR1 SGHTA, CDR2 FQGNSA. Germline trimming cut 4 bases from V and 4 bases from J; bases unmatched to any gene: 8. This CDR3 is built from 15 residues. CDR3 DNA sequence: TGTGCCAGCAGCTATTTCCGGCAGGGGGCAGATACGCAGTATTTT. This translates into CASSYFRQGADTQYF. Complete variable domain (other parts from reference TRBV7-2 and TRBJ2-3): GAGVSQSPSNKVTEKGKDVELRCDPISGHTALYWYRQSLGQGLEFLIYFQGNSAPDKSGLPSDRFSAERTGGSVSTLTIQRTQQEDSAVYLCASSYFRQGADTQYFGPGTRLTVL.

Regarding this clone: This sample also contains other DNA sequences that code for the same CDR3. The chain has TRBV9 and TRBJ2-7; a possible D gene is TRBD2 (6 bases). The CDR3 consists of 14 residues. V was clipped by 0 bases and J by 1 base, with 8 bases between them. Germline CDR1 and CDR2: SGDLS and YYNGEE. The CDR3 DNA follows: TGTGCCAGCAGCGTAGGGGGGGAGTCCTACGAGCAGTACTTC. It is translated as CASSVGGESYEQYF.